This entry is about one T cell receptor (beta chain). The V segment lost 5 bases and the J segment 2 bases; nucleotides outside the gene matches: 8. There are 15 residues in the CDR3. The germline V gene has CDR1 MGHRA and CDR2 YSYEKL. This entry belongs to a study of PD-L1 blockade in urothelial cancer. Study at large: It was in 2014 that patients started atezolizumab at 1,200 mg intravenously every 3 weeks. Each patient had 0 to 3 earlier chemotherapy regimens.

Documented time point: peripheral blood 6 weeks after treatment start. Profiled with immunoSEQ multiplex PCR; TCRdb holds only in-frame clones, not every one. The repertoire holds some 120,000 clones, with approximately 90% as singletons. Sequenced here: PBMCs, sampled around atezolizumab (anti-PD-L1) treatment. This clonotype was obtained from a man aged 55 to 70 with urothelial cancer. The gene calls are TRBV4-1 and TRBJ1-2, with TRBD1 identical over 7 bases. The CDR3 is CASSSPGQRNYGYTF. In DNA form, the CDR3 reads TGCGCCAGCAGCTCCCCGGGACAGAGAAACTATGGCTACACCTTC.